Below are 5 T cell receptor beta chains sequenced from a single sample in a study of blood T cell repertoires in COVID-19. Only in-frame clones appear in the TCRdb table, and some are missing; sequencing was by immunoSEQ multiplex PCR. The sample yields 200,000 to 300,000 clones, about 88% seen once. The sequenced sample consisted of peripheral blood. These receptors came from a man aged 60-69 years who had recovered from COVID-19.

The chain has TRBV3-1 (or the pseudogene TRBV3-2) and TRBJ2-5; D possibly corresponds to TRBD2 (6 bases). V lost 2 bases, J lost 0 bases, and 13 bases lay in between. Per germline, CDR1 LGHDT and CDR2 YNNKEL (reference sequence). The CDR3 length is 16 residues. CDR3 in amino acids: CASSQRLAGYQETQYF. CDR3 sequence (DNA): TGTGCCAGCAGCCAACGGTTGGCGGGGTACCAAGAGACCCAGTACTTC.

This sequence joins TRBV29-1 and TRBJ2-7, with a tentative D call TRBD2 (5 bases). Germline lookup yields CDR1 SQVTM and CDR2 ANQGSEA. The CDR3 runs 14 residues. Trimming took 5 bases from V and 2 from J, leaving 16 bases between them. The CDR3 region is CSVRRRPEPYEQYF. In nucleotides, the CDR3 is TGCAGCGTTCGAAGGAGGCCGGAGCCCTACGAGCAGTACTTC.

The count of this clone is one. The rearrangement joins TRBV5-6 to TRBJ2-7; TRBD2 agrees at 9 bases. The CDR3 length is 14 residues. V lost 4 bases, J lost 3 bases, and 5 bases stayed unmatched. Germline V lookup: CDR1 SGHDT, CDR2 YYEEEE. The CDR3 reads CASSGSGGLYEQYF. CDR3 DNA sequence: TGTGCCAGCAGCGGTAGCGGGGGACTCTACGAGCAGTACTTC.

The V and J genes are TRBV5-5 and TRBJ2-3; 9 nucleotides match TRBD2. This CDR3 spans 16 amino acids. Germline lookup yields CDR1 SGHKS and CDR2 YYEKEE (reference sequence). With V trimmed by 0 bases and J by 2 bases, 4 bases remained unmatched. CDR3 sequence reads: CASSLEASGDTDTQYF. The CDR3 DNA is TGTGCCAGCAGCTTGGAGGCTAGCGGGGACACAGATACGCAGTATTTT.

The gene calls are TRBV6-5 and TRBJ2-2, with 7 bases aligning to TRBD1. The J segment lost 6 bases and the V segment lost 8 bases, leaving 9 bases of the junction unmatched. The germline gives CDR1 MNHEY, CDR2 SVGAGI. The CDR3 is 14 residues long. The CDR3, as DNA: TGTGCCAGCTCGAGACAAGGGACAGCCGGGGAGCTGTTTTTT. Protein product: CASSRQGTAGELFF.